These 22 T cell receptor beta chains were all obtained from the same sample, sequenced in a study of T cell changes during pregnancy in multiple sclerosis. Only in-frame clones appear in the TCRdb table, and some are missing; sequencing was by immunoSEQ multiplex PCR. Of 80,000 to 100,000 clones listed, about 94% are singletons. The input for sequencing was peripheral blood, taken after pregnancy. These receptors came from a female donor with multiple sclerosis, enrolled in a pregnancy study.

The chain links TRBV30 to TRBJ2-7; 9 bases match TRBD1. The CDR3 consists of 15 residues. Germline V CDR1 and CDR2: GTSNPN, SVGIG (reference sequence). The junction had 12 bases not matched to a gene; V was cut back by 4 bases and J by 5 bases. CDR3 protein: CAWKKGGTGTHEQYF. CDR3 nucleotides: TGTGCCTGGAAGAAGGGAGGGACAGGGACGCACGAGCAGTACTTC. The full variable domain, in which reference TRBV30 and TRBJ2-7 provide the parts outside the CDR3, is SQTIHQWPATLVQPVGSPLSLECTVEGTSNPNLYWYRQAAGRGLQLLFYSVGIGQISSEVPQNLSASRPQDRQFILSSKKLLLSDSGFYLCAWKKGGTGTHEQYFGPGTRLTVT.

The chain joins TRBV6-1 to TRBJ2-3, with 8 bases that match TRBD2. CDR1 is MNHNS and CDR2 is SASEGT in the germline V gene. The CDR3 length is 14 residues. Losses at the gene ends were 5 bases for V and 0 bases for J; bases not matched to a gene: 1. This CDR3 is CASSLAGSTDTQYF. As DNA, the CDR3 is TGTGCCAGCAGTTTAGCGGGAAGCACAGATACGCAGTATTTT.

In nucleotides, the CDR3 is TGTGCCAGTAGACAGGTGAATAGCAATCAGCCCCAGCATTTT. Translation: CASRQVNSNQPQHF. The chain employs TRBV19 and TRBJ1-5; TRBD1 might be the D (5 bases). Germline assignment: CDR1 LNHDA and CDR2 SQIVND (reference sequence). This CDR3 region has 14 residues. V was trimmed by 6 bases and J by 0 bases, leaving 9 bases between them.

The rearrangement joins TRBV19 to TRBJ2-1, with 9 bases that match TRBD1. The V segment lost 5 bases and the J segment 2 bases; nucleotides outside the gene matches: 4. The CDR3 has 15 residues. Germline assignment: CDR1 LNHDA and CDR2 SQIVND (reference sequence). The CDR3 nucleotides read TGTGCCAGTAGTTTCGGGACAGGGCCCTACAATGAGCAGTTCTTC. It codes for CASSFGTGPYNEQFF. The full variable domain, rest sourced from reference TRBV19 and TRBJ2-1, is DGGITQSPKYLFRKEGQNVTLSCEQNLNHDAMYWYRQDPGQGLRLIYYSQIVNDFQKGDIAEGYSVSREKKESFPLTVTSAQKNPTAFYLCASSFGTGPYNEQFFGPGTRLTVL.

Comment on this clone: A junction end diverges from the germline sequence, so it may reflect a read error. The V call is TRBV19, the J call TRBJ2-7, with D tentatively TRBD1 (5 bases). The length of the CDR3 is 15 residues. Germline lookup yields CDR1 LNHDA and CDR2 SQIVND (reference sequence). CDR3 in amino acids: CASSVDGPGAYEQYF. As DNA, the CDR3 is TGTGCCAGTAGTGTAGACGGACCTGGGGCATACGAGCAGTACTTC.

V and J are TRBV27 and TRBJ1-5, with 10 bases identical to TRBD1. CDR3 length: 16 residues. The V gene's germline CDR1 is MNHEY and CDR2 SMNVEV (reference sequence). Trimming at V came to 5 bases and at J to 7 bases, leaving 11 bases not matched to a gene. The CDR3: CASSPLKTGGQQPQHF. The CDR3 DNA is TGTGCCAGCAGTCCGCTAAAGACAGGGGGCCAGCAGCCCCAGCATTTT.

The V gene is TRBV5-1, the J gene TRBJ2-2; 7 positions match TRBD1. After removal of 0 bases from V and 3 bases from J, the junction contained 2 bases not matched to a gene. Germline V CDR1 and CDR2: SGHRS, YFSETQ. This CDR3 spans 15 amino acids. The CDR3 sequence: CASSLGDRHTGELFF. The CDR3, as DNA: TGCGCCAGCAGCTTGGGGGACAGACACACCGGGGAGCTGTTTTTT.

V usage is TRBV5-4 and J usage is TRBJ2-5; 7 bases map to TRBD2. V trimming: 0 bases; J trimming: 4 bases; junction bases outside the gene matches: 6. The CDR3 has 15 residues. CDR1 and CDR2 (germline): SGHNT, YYREEE (reference sequence). The CDR3 coding sequence is TGTGCCAGCAGCTTGGCCGGGGGGAGCGTAGAGACCCAGTACTTC. It codes for CASSLAGGSVETQYF.

The chain couples TRBV14 to TRBJ2-7, with 8 bases lining up with TRBD1. This CDR3 has 14 amino acids. The V and J ends lost 4 bases and 2 bases, in that order; junction bases with no gene match: 4. Germline CDR1 is SGHDN and CDR2 is FVKESK. Here the CDR3 reads CASSLLQGAYEQYF. CDR3 sequence (DNA): TGTGCCAGCAGCCTACTACAGGGGGCCTACGAGCAGTACTTC. The full variable domain, with the rest looked up from reference TRBV14 and TRBJ2-7, is EAGVTQFPSHSVIEKGQTVTLRCDPISGHDNLYWYRRVMGKEIKFLLHFVKESKQDESGMPNNRFLAERTGGTYSTLKVQPAELEDSGVYFCASSLLQGAYEQYFGPGTRLTVT.

This rearrangement joins TRBV29-1 to TRBJ2-1; 9 nucleotides agree with TRBD2. Germline V lookup: CDR1 SQVTM, CDR2 ANQGSEA. Losses at the gene ends were 3 bases for V and 9 bases for J; bases not matched to a gene: 9. The CDR3 is made up of 14 amino acids. The CDR3 here is CSVERGTSTREQFF. As DNA, the CDR3 is TGCAGCGTTGAGAGGGGGACTAGCACCCGTGAGCAGTTCTTC.

The rearrangement uses TRBV5-1 and TRBJ1-1, with D perhaps matching TRBD1 (6 bases). V was clipped by 0 bases and J by 2 bases, with 11 bases between them. Germline lookup yields CDR1 SGHRS and CDR2 YFSETQ. CDR3 length equals 15 residues. The CDR3 is CASSLGPGGNTEAFF. CDR3 in DNA: TGCGCCAGCAGCTTGGGTCCTGGGGGCAACACTGAAGCTTTCTTT.

About this clone itself: One end of the junction is discordant with germline, which a read error may explain. This chain links TRBV28 with TRBJ2-7; D not resolved. The germline V gene encodes CDR1 MDHEN and CDR2 SYDVKM. The CDR3 totals 14 residues. The CDR3 nucleotides are TGTGCCAGCAGCGTCGGTGGCGGCCTCTACAAGCAGTACTTC. Translating it yields CASSVGGGLYKQYF. Based on the CDR3 plus reference TRBV28 and TRBJ2-7, the full variable domain is DVKVTQSSRYLVKRTGEKVFLECVQDMDHENMFWYRQDPGLGLRLIYFSYDVKMKEKGDIPEGYSVSREKKERFSLILESASTNQTSMYLCASSVGGGLYKQYFGPGTRLTVT.

The chain links TRBV27 to TRBJ2-6; TRBD2 matches 10 bases. V dropped 5 bases and J dropped 0; count of bases not matched to a gene: 7. Germline assignment: CDR1 MNHEY and CDR2 SMNVEV (reference sequence). The CDR3 runs 18 residues. CDR3 in amino acids: CASSLRLAGHSGANVLTF. The DNA of the CDR3 is TGTGCCAGCAGTCTCCGACTAGCGGGCCACTCTGGGGCCAACGTCCTGACTTTC.

This rearrangement joins TRBV19 to TRBJ2-3; D gene uncertain. The V gene lost 1 base and the J gene lost 0 bases, with 14 bases spanning the gap. Looked up from germline, CDR1 is LNHDA and CDR2 is SQIVND (reference sequence). The CDR3 consists of 17 residues. The CDR3 loop is CASSIAATVPSTDTQYF. In DNA, the CDR3 is TGTGCCAGTAGTATAGCTGCAACAGTCCCTAGCACAGATACGCAGTATTTT.

The CDR3 protein is CASSIPDPRAGYTF. Here the CDR3 DNA reads TGTGCCAGTAGTATACCCGACCCCAGGGCGGGCTACACCTTC. V and J are TRBV19 and TRBJ1-2; tentatively, D is TRBD1 (5 bases). The V and J ends lost 2 bases and 8 bases respectively, with 15 bases between them. Germline V gene sequence: CDR1 LNHDA, CDR2 SQIVND (reference sequence). CDR3 length equals 14 residues.

The chain employs TRBV7-9 and TRBJ2-3, with TRBD2 matching over 15 bases. Germline lookup yields CDR1 SEHNR and CDR2 FQNEAQ (reference sequence). The ends lost 6 bases at V and 3 bases at J; junction bases unmatched: 4. The CDR3 sequence is 16 residues long. For the CDR3, the DNA is TGTGCCAGCAGTTCCGGGACTAGCGGGAGGACAGATACGCAGTATTTT. Translation: CASSSGTSGRTDTQYF.

This clone was observed a handful of times. The genes are TRBV9 and TRBJ1-2, with D possibly matching TRBD1 (5 bases). V shed 0 bases and J shed 6 bases, with 12 bases lying between them. This CDR3 is built from 14 residues. CDR1 and CDR2 (germline): SGDLS, YYNGEE. The CDR3 DNA reads TGTGCCAGCAGCGTAGGGACATCAACTGATGGCTACACCTTC. Translated, it gives CASSVGTSTDGYTF.

This sequence joins TRBV19 and TRBJ1-5; possible D gene TRBD1, 5 bases. This CDR3 has 17 amino acids. CDR1 and CDR2 (germline): LNHDA, SQIVND (reference sequence). The germline V and J ends were trimmed by 3 bases and 3 bases, with 18 bases remaining between them. Here the CDR3 reads CASSIHPGRYANQPQHF. CDR3 coding DNA: TGTGCCAGTAGTATTCACCCAGGGCGGTATGCCAATCAGCCCCAGCATTTT.

The chain carries TRBV9 and TRBJ2-1, with 7 bases fitting TRBD2. This CDR3 is 17 amino acids long. Germline V gene lookup returns CDR1 SGDLS and CDR2 YYNGEE. The V segment lost 1 base and the J segment 6 bases; nucleotides outside the gene matches: 13. The CDR3 DNA sequence: TGTGCCAGCAGCGTATATTCGGAGGCGGGAGTGGTCAATGAGCAGTTCTTC. This translates into CASSVYSEAGVVNEQFF.

The rearrangement joins TRBV7-8 to TRBJ2-7; 12 bases map to TRBD2. Germline CDR1 is SGHVS and CDR2 is FQNEAQ. V shed 5 bases, J shed 6 bases, and the junction held 14 bases outside the gene matches. CDR3 length: 17 residues. The CDR3 spells CASSLERLAGVKSEQYF. The CDR3 nucleotides read TGTGCCAGCAGCCTAGAGAGACTAGCGGGAGTCAAGAGCGAGCAGTACTTC.

The V and J genes are TRBV7-9 and TRBJ1-1; D unclear. V was cut by 2 bases and J by 1 base, with 23 bases left in between. The CDR3 extends over 19 amino acids. Per germline, CDR1 SEHNR and CDR2 FQNEAQ (reference sequence). The CDR3 nucleotides read TGTGCCAGCAGCTTACTCGCTCTCTCGCTTAGTAGTGGGAACACTGAAGCTTTCTTT. Translating gives CASSLLALSLSSGNTEAFF.

The chain employs TRBV4-1 and TRBJ1-5; possible D gene TRBD1, 6 bases. Germline V CDR1 and CDR2: MGHRA, YSYEKL. V lost 1 base and J lost 1, with 11 bases in between. The CDR3 loop spans 16 amino acids. The CDR3 nucleotides read TGCGCCAGCAGCCAAGGTGAGGGGACAAGCAATCAGCCCCAGCATTTT. Protein: CASSQGEGTSNQPQHF.